The clone carrying this TCR beta chain was seen more than once but under ten times. Its cognate antigen is unknown. This sample is part of a study of T cells in localized non-small cell lung cancer. General study findings and limits: Maximal T cell clonality occurred in uninvolved adjacent lung, with tumor ranking below it. Sequencing was restricted to one tumor region; therefore, heterogeneity remains possible. Appearances in adjacent lung were noted for a median about 60 of the top 100 tumor clones. Higher blood T cell density went with longer overall survival.

TCRdb's copy holds only in-frame clones and misses some; the assay was immunoSEQ multiplex PCR. The repertoire consists of 30,000 to 40,000 clones, with approximately 91% occurring once and the leading ten covering around 4%. Germline CDR1 and CDR2: SGHNT and YYREEE (reference sequence). This CDR3 spans 16 amino acids. V dropped 5 bases and J dropped 5 bases, with 22 bases sitting between them. This receptor was obtained from a woman between 35 and 75 years old with stage I lung adenocarcinoma. This rearrangement joins TRBV5-4 to TRBJ2-5; possibly TRBD2 for D (6 bases). The input for sequencing was peripheral blood, taken before any cancer treatment. The CDR3 spells CASSSRVRGARETQYF. The CDR3 nucleotides read TGTGCCAGCAGTTCGAGGGTGCGGGGAGCTCGGGAGACCCAGTACTTC.